Presented here are 16 T cell receptor beta chains from one specimen sequenced in a study of regulatory T cells in long-lasting Graves disease. Libraries of TCR beta came from iRepertoire HTBI primers plus Arm-PCR of CDR3 regions. TCRdb itself ran the multiplex PCR reads through MiXCR, one entry per CDR3 protein. The data contain under 700,000 distinct CDR3 sequences, approximately 16% of them singletons. Time point defined: newly diagnosed GD, antithyroid drugs for less than 3 months. PBMCs provided the RNA from which the TCR library was made. The same sample was also used in a study of T cells in Graves' hyperthyroidism and ophthalmopathy.

This sample comprised peripheral blood mononuclear cells (PBMCs), obtained at new diagnosis, from a patient treated with antithyroid drugs. The receptors here all came from a woman aged 35 to 59 with Graves disease.

This clonotype was counted ten times or more. This chain joins TRBV2 and TRBJ2-5; 8 bases fit TRBD1. The V segment lost 2 bases and the J segment 3 bases; nucleotides outside the gene matches: 5. CDR3 length: 15 amino acids. CDR1 is SNHLY and CDR2 is FYNNEI in the germline V gene. CDR3 residues: CASSEQGASKETQYF. The CDR3 bases are TGTGCCAGCAGTGAACAGGGGGCCTCAAAAGAGACCCAGTACTTC.

This clonotype was detected many times. V gene TRBV28 combines with J gene TRBJ1-2, with D possibly TRBD1 on 6 matching bases. V was cut by 7 bases and J by 8 bases, with 17 bases left in between. Germline CDR1 reads MDHEN; CDR2 reads SYDVKM. The CDR3 is made up of 13 amino acids. CDR3 residues: CASTSAGVGGYTF. CDR3 coding DNA: TGTGCCAGCACCTCCGCAGGGGTAGGCGGCTACACCTTC.

This clonotype has only a few counts. The chain joins TRBV3-1 to TRBJ1-1; D uncertain. In germline, CDR1 is LGHDT, CDR2 YNNKEL (reference sequence). Trimming took off 4 bases at V and 1 base at J, with 10 bases between the two ends. The CDR3 has 14 amino acids. This CDR3 is CASSPQWGNTEAFF. CDR3 DNA sequence: TGTGCCAGCAGCCCCCAATGGGGGAACACTGAAGCTTTCTTT.

This clonotype was counted a single time. The chain links TRBV3-1 to TRBJ1-5; tentative D call: TRBD1 (5 bases). This CDR3 has 16 residues. Trimming removed 1 base from V and 0 bases from J, with 10 bases in between. Germline V lookup: CDR1 LGHDT, CDR2 YNNKEL (reference sequence). The CDR3 here is CASSQGGLTSNQPQHF. DNA of the CDR3: TGTGCCAGCAGCCAAGGGGGACTGACTAGCAATCAGCCCCAGCATTTT.

The chain carries TRBV29-1 and TRBJ2-7; no reliable D call. The CDR3 is 15 amino acids. Trimming took off 1 base at V and 1 base at J, with 14 bases between the two ends. Per the germline V gene, CDR1 is SQVTM and CDR2 is ANQGSEA. The CDR3 DNA reads as TGCAGCGTTGAAGGAAAAGGACGACGGTCCTACGAGCAGTACTTC. Encoded protein: CSVEGKGRRSYEQYF.

In this sample, this clonotype turned up many times. V is TRBV15 and J is TRBJ1-1, with 7 bases fitting TRBD1. V shed 0 bases and J 3 bases; nucleotides not matched to a gene: 4. Looked up from germline, CDR1 is LNHNV and CDR2 is YYDKDF (reference sequence). This CDR3 contains 15 residues. CDR3: CATSRDDREYTEAFF. The CDR3 nucleotides are TGTGCCACCAGCAGAGATGACAGGGAGTACACTGAAGCTTTCTTT.

This clonotype came up many times. The rearrangement links TRBV28 to TRBJ2-5; 9 positions agree with TRBD1. V trimming: 5 bases; J trimming: 2 bases; junction bases outside the gene matches: 3. The V gene's germline CDR1 is MDHEN and CDR2 SYDVKM. The CDR3 loop spans 14 amino acids. The CDR3 loop is CASSAGTGQETQYF. DNA for the CDR3: TGTGCCAGCAGTGCGGGGACAGGGCAAGAGACCCAGTACTTC. Variable domain in full (rest from reference TRBV28 and TRBJ2-5): DVKVTQSSRYLVKRTGEKVFLECVQDMDHENMFWYRQDPGLGLRLIYFSYDVKMKEKGDIPEGYSVSREKKERFSLILESASTNQTSMYLCASSAGTGQETQYFGPGTRLLVL.

For this clonotype: This may come from a read error, since a much larger clone is one base off. The chain joins TRBV12-3 or TRBV12-4 to TRBJ2-7, with 9 positions matching TRBD1. V lost 7 bases to trimming and J lost 7 bases; unmatched junction nucleotides: 11. The CDR3 covers 14 residues. This chain's CDR3 is CASTKDRGGHEQYF. The CDR3 nucleotides read TGTGCCAGCACCAAGGACAGGGGAGGGCATGAGCAGTACTTC.

The sample holds a few counts of this clonotype. The V call is TRBV5-1, the J call TRBJ1-2; 7 bases agree with TRBD1. Germline V gene data show CDR1 as SGHRS and CDR2 as YFSETQ. The trim removed 4 bases at V and 13 bases at J, leaving 10 bases unmatched. The CDR3 totals 12 residues. DNA of the CDR3: TGCGCCAGCAGCCCCGGACAGGATCGGAGCACCTTC. Protein: CASSPGQDRSTF. Filled out from reference TRBV5-1 and TRBJ1-2, the complete variable domain reads KAGVTQTPRYLIKTRGQQVTLSCSPISGHRSVSWYQQTPGQGLQFLFEYFSETQRNKGNFPGRFSGRQFSNSRSEMNVSTLELGDSALYLCASSPGQDRSTFGSGTRLTVV.

V gene TRBV14 combines with J gene TRBJ1-6; no clear D. The CDR3 runs 13 residues. The V end was cut by 1 base, the J end by 11 bases, with 9 bases between. Germline V gives CDR1 SGHDN, CDR2 FVKESK. CDR3 bases: TGTGCCAGCAGCCAAGTCCCGGGTACACCCCTCCACTTT. Translation: CASSQVPGTPLHF.

The chain recombines TRBV6-1 with TRBJ1-2, with D uncertain. V was clipped by 8 bases and J by 5 bases, with 15 bases between them. CDR1 and CDR2 (germline): MNHNS, SASEGT. The CDR3 has 13 amino acids. As DNA, the CDR3 is TGTGCCAGCCGGGCGGGGATTGGGTATGGCTACACCTTC. It translates to CASRAGIGYGYTF.

Ten or more counts support this clonotype. An end of the junction differs from the germline gene, which may be a read error. V and J are TRBV5-1 and TRBJ1-2; D gene ambiguous. Germline V CDR1 and CDR2: SGHRS, YFSETQ. This CDR3 contains 15 residues. The CDR3 here is CASSSPNDGNYGYTF. CDR3 nucleotides: TGTGCCAGCAGCTCGCCAAACGACGGGAACTATGGCTACACCTTC.

There are many counts of this clonotype. The CDR3 coding sequence is TGTGCCAGCAGATCAGAACGGGACTCTTTAGGGGCCAACACTGAAGCTTTCTTT. Translating it yields CASRSERDSLGANTEAFF. V is TRBV6-1 and J is TRBJ1-1, with TRBD1 as a possible D gene (5 bases). This CDR3 comprises 18 residues. V lost 6 bases and J lost 2, with 25 bases in between. Germline CDR1 reads MNHNS; CDR2 reads SASEGT.

This clonotype was seen ten or more times. V and J are TRBV7-9 and TRBJ2-1; 8 bases map to TRBD2. Germline V lookup: CDR1 SEHNR, CDR2 FQNEAQ (reference sequence). CDR3 size: 12 residues. V was pared by 8 bases and J by 9 bases, with 6 bases of the junction left unmatched. The CDR3 region is CASERGSGEQFF. CDR3 nucleotide sequence: TGTGCCAGCGAGCGGGGGAGCGGTGAGCAGTTCTTC.

The gene calls are TRBV30 and TRBJ2-2; maybe TRBD2 (5 bases). Germline-derived CDR1 and CDR2 are GTSNPN and SVGIG (reference sequence). Trimming pared 3 bases from V and 3 bases from J, leaving 14 bases between. The length of the CDR3 is 15 residues. In DNA, the CDR3 is TGTGCCTGGAGACTTTCGGGGTTTTACACCGGGGAGCTGTTTTTT. Translation gives CAWRLSGFYTGELFF.

This clonotype was recorded many times. The chain's CDR3 is CASTKVVGNTEAFF. As DNA, the CDR3 is TGTGCCAGCACCAAGGTAGTGGGGAACACTGAAGCTTTCTTT. The chain employs TRBV2 and TRBJ1-1, with D unclear. This CDR3 is built from 14 residues. The V gene lost 7 bases and the J gene lost 1 base, with 13 bases spanning the gap. Germline V CDR1 and CDR2: SNHLY, FYNNEI.